The rows below give T cell receptor beta chains drawn from one sample of a study of cytomegalovirus exposure and HLA in healthy donors. Here immunoSEQ multiplex PCR was the method, and the copy in TCRdb shows in-frame clones only, minus some. The sample contains some 180,000 clones, 82% of which appear only once. Source material: PBMCs. These receptors were taken from a man aged 35 to 55 in good health and CMV-seronegative. The CDR3 runs from the conserved cysteine through the conserved F or W. The order of the fields is V gene, D gene, J gene, clone size, CDR3 protein, CDR3 DNA. D genes are given only for firm matches. Only some rows state a clone size, as once, few, many or a class for expanded clones.

>TRBV28|-|TRBJ2-3|-
CASSFRGAGDTQYF
TGTGCCAGCAGTTTCAGGGGGGCGGGAGATACGCAGTATTTT
>TRBV28|TRBD1|TRBJ2-7|-
CAIRTGSPYEQYF
TGTGCCATCAGGACAGGAAGTCCCTACGAGCAGTACTTC
>TRBV12-5|-|TRBJ2-5|-
CASGLGRGETQYF
TGTGCTAGTGGGCTAGGCAGGGGAGAGACCCAGTACTTC
>TRBV19|TRBD1|TRBJ2-2|-
CASSTSGQGFAGELFF
TGTGCCAGTAGTACTTCCGGACAGGGCTTCGCCGGGGAGCTGTTTTTT
>TRBV15|TRBD2|TRBJ2-5|few
CATSDGLQSGGETQYF
TGTGCCACCAGCGATGGGTTGCAGTCGGGGGGAGAGACCCAGTACTTC
>TRBV6-1|TRBD2|TRBJ2-1|once
CASSDTGGGSYNEQFF
TGTGCCAGCAGTGATACTGGGGGGGGCTCCTACAATGAGCAGTTCTTC
>TRBV6-1|TRBD2|TRBJ2-7|once
CASSVRQTSGGAYEQYF
TGTGCCAGCAGTGTCCGCCAAACTAGCGGGGGGGCCTACGAGCAGTACTTC
>TRBV11-2|TRBD1|TRBJ1-3|-
CASSPFRGPGNTIYF
TGTGCCAGCAGCCCATTCAGGGGGCCTGGAAACACCATATATTTT
>TRBV19|-|TRBJ1-5|-
CASSMETAYSNQPQHF
TGTGCCAGTAGTATGGAGACAGCATATAGCAATCAGCCCCAGCATTTT
>TRBV30|-|TRBJ2-1|-
CAWSGSAYNEQFF
TGTGCCTGGAGCGGTTCGGCCTACAATGAGCAGTTCTTC
>TRBV5-1|-|TRBJ1-2|-
CASRLGEYGYTF
TGCGCCAGCAGATTGGGAGAGTATGGCTACACCTTC
>TRBV5-1|-|TRBJ2-5|once
CASSPSGGHQETQYF
TGCGCCAGCAGCCCGTCCGGGGGTCACCAAGAGACCCAGTACTTC
>TRBV4-1|-|TRBJ2-1|-
CASSQALILSPSGVDEQFF
TGCGCCAGCAGCCAAGCTCTCATCTTATCTCCATCGGGGGTTGATGAGCAGTTCTTC
>TRBV11-2|-|TRBJ2-2|-
CASVSGGAGELFF
TGTGCCAGCGTCTCCGGGGGAGCCGGGGAGCTGTTTTTT
>TRBV7-2|TRBD1|TRBJ1-2|few
CASSSGTGRSYTF
TGTGCCAGCAGCTCAGGGACAGGACGAAGCTACACCTTC
>TRBV11-2|-|TRBJ2-1|-
CASSLGAGAGYNEQFF
TGTGCCAGCAGCTTAGGGGCAGGGGCCGGCTACAATGAGCAGTTCTTC
>TRBV15|TRBD2|TRBJ2-5|-
CATSRLAGALPETQYF
TGTGCCACCAGCAGACTAGCGGGAGCCTTACCGGAGACCCAGTACTTC
>TRBV6-5|TRBD1|TRBJ2-7|-
CASRLTGALTYEQYF
TGTGCCAGCAGACTGACAGGGGCGCTTACCTACGAGCAGTACTTC
>TRBV12-2|-|TRBJ2-5|-
CASRLTLSRGTIRETQYF
TGTGCAAGTCGCTTAACGTTATCGAGGGGGACGATCCGAGAGACCCAGTACTTC
>TRBV11-3|-|TRBJ2-5|once
CASSLGRGETQYF
TGTGCCAGCAGCTTAGGGCGGGGAGAGACCCAGTACTTC
>TRBV11-1|TRBD1|TRBJ1-3|-
CASSLPRQGAFRNTIYF
TGTGCCAGCAGCTTACCCCGACAGGGGGCCTTCAGAAACACCATATATTTT
>TRBV5-8|TRBD1|TRBJ2-7|once
CASSLGQGAHEQYF
TGTGCCAGCAGCTTGGGACAGGGGGCGCATGAGCAGTACTTC
>TRBV4-3|-|TRBJ2-1|-
CASSRKLAYEQFF
TGCGCCAGCAGCCGCAAACTAGCATATGAGCAGTTCTTC
>TRBV28|-|TRBJ1-2|-
CASSFGQGYLYGYTF
TGTGCCAGCAGTTTCGGCCAGGGGTACCTCTATGGCTACACCTTC
>TRBV23-1|TRBD1|TRBJ1-6|-
CASSQEDRSFLGPLHF
TGCGCCAGCAGTCAGGAGGACAGGTCGTTTCTGGGACCCCTCCACTTT
>TRBV7-8|-|TRBJ1-1|-
CASRTYQVNTEAFF
TGTGCCAGCAGGACGTATCAGGTGAACACTGAAGCTTTCTTT
>TRBV20-1|-|TRBJ2-5|-
CSARTSGQHF
TGCAGTGCTAGAACTTCGGGACAACACTTC
>TRBV6-5|-|TRBJ1-3|-
CASSPTGRSGNTIYF
TGTGCCAGCAGCCCCACAGGCCGCTCTGGAAACACCATATATTTT
>TRBV7-2|-|TRBJ1-1|-
CASSLRWGETEAFF
TGTGCCAGCAGCTTGAGGTGGGGAGAGACTGAAGCTTTCTTT
>TRBV28|-|TRBJ1-2|-
CASRPYSGGYTF
TGTGCCAGCAGACCCTATTCGGGTGGCTACACCTTC
>TRBV9|TRBD2|TRBJ2-1|once
CASSVGLAGFNEQFF
TGTGCCAGCAGCGTCGGACTAGCGGGATTCAATGAGCAGTTCTTC
>TRBV2|-|TRBJ2-1|-
CASEQPGSYNEQFF
TGTGCCAGCGAACAACCTGGCTCCTACAATGAGCAGTTCTTC
>TRBV28|-|TRBJ2-7|once
CASSLTSYEQYF
TGTGCCAGCAGTTTGACTAGTTACGAGCAGTACTTC
>TRBV19|-|TRBJ1-2|once
CASSMGQGYGYTF
TGTGCCAGTAGTATGGGTCAGGGCTATGGCTACACCTTC
>TRBV27|TRBD1|TRBJ2-7|few
CASRRGQGANEQYF
TGTGCCAGCAGACGGGGACAGGGGGCGAACGAGCAGTACTTC
>TRBV11-2|TRBD1|TRBJ2-5|-
CASSPGLTGEVETQYF
TGTGCCAGCAGCCCCGGCCTGACAGGGGAGGTAGAGACCCAGTACTTC
>TRBV28|TRBD1|TRBJ2-3|once
CASSLPTGGPADTQYF
TGTGCCAGCAGTCTACCAACAGGGGGCCCCGCAGATACGCAGTATTTT
>TRBV28|-|TRBJ1-2|few
CASSTHRSRYGYTF
TGTGCCAGCAGTACTCACAGGTCCCGATATGGCTACACCTTC
>TRBV6-5|-|TRBJ1-1|-
CASRGGQNTEAFF
TGTGCCAGCAGAGGGGGACAGAACACTGAAGCTTTCTTT
>TRBV11-2|-|TRBJ2-7|-
CASSPMTVFSYEQYF
TGTGCCAGCAGCCCCATGACAGTCTTCAGCTACGAGCAGTACTTC
>TRBV5-1|-|TRBJ2-2|few
CASSLDSGHNGELFF
TGCGCCAGCAGCTTGGACTCAGGGCATAACGGGGAGCTGTTTTTT